One sample yielded the 3 T cell receptor beta chains listed below, sequenced in a study of CD8 T cells in ankylosing spondylitis. TCRdb re-called the 5' RACE reads through MiXCR, storing one row per CDR3 protein. This sample yields about 220,000 distinct CDR3 sequences, of which 25% to 30% are seen a single time; under 7% belongs to the top ten. The sequencing sample was made of blood, either unsorted or a sorted T cell fraction (not recorded which). These receptors were collected from a male donor with ankylosing spondylitis or in good health (not recorded which).

This clonotype was picked up a small number of times. Germline is not matched at one junction end, which may reflect a read error. V and J are TRBV12-3 or TRBV12-4 and TRBJ1-2; possible D gene TRBD1, 6 bases. The CDR3 extends over 14 amino acids. CDR3 region: CASRLTGGSGGYPF. CDR3 DNA sequence: TGTGCCAGCAGACTAACCGGGGGCTCGGGTGGCTACCCCTTC.

This clonotype was counted ten times or more. The rearrangement links TRBV14 to TRBJ2-3, with D possibly TRBD2 on 6 matching bases. Germline assignment: CDR1 SGHDN and CDR2 FVKESK. There are 15 residues in the CDR3. Trimming took 1 base from V and 5 from J, leaving 13 bases between them. CDR3 protein: CASSQVAGRGDTQYF. The CDR3 DNA follows: TGTGCCAGCAGCCAAGTGGCGGGGCGGGGAGATACGCAGTATTTT.

The CDR3 reads CSVEFGVHNEQFF. The CDR3 nucleotides are TGCAGCGTTGAATTCGGGGTACACAATGAGCAGTTCTTC. V gene TRBV29-1 combines with J gene TRBJ2-1; TRBD2 is a possible D gene (5 bases). The ends were cut back, 2 bases at V and 5 bases at J, with 10 bases in the middle. The germline gives CDR1 SQVTM, CDR2 ANQGSEA. The CDR3 length is 13 residues.